The sequence of this T cell receptor beta chain was determined in a study of CD8+ T cells in alopecia areata. The CDR3 totals 14 residues. V lost 7 bases to trimming and J lost 0 bases; unmatched junction nucleotides: 6. Per the germline V gene, CDR1 is SQVTM and CDR2 is ANQGSEA. Treatment reported: oral pan-JAK inhibitor, 5-10 mg twice daily. Extraction and reverse transcription of RNA yielded cDNA as the sequencing template. The repertoire was sequenced with immunoSEQ multiplex PCR; TCRdb's copy has only in-frame clones and lacks some. Of 200,000 to 250,000 clones in the sample, about three fifths are singletons; the top ten hold 4% to 5%.

The chain combines TRBV29-1 with TRBJ1-5; 7 bases fit TRBD1. This clonotype was sampled from a human donor with alopecia areata. Sequenced material: CD4+ T cells sorted from blood, taken at week 4, from a patient treated with tofacitinib. The CDR3 DNA reads as TGCAGCGCCACAGGGGCTGGTAGCAATCAGCCCCAGCATTTT. This translates into CSATGAGSNQPQHF.